Listed here are 27 T cell receptor beta chains from one sample, sequenced in a study of T cell responses to AZD1222 COVID-19 vaccine. Sequencing was performed with immunoSEQ multiplex PCR; in TCRdb, only in-frame clones are kept and a portion is missing. This table has some 24,000 clones, 70% to 90% appearing once. This specimen was peripheral blood, taken 28 days after the second AZD1222 dose. These receptors were obtained from an adult who received the AZD1222 COVID-19 vaccine.

The rearrangement links TRBV5-1 to TRBJ1-5, with TRBD1 matching 7 bases. CDR1 SGHRS and CDR2 YFSETQ come from the germline V gene. Trimming took 5 bases from V and 3 from J; bases not matched to a gene: 5. The CDR3 has 14 residues. CDR3 coding DNA: TGCGCCAGCAGTGAAGGGGGCCTCAATCAGCCCCAGCATTTT. Protein product: CASSEGGLNQPQHF.

This clone was detected only a few times. This chain links TRBV18 with TRBJ2-7; no reliable D call. CDR1 and CDR2 from the germline V gene are KGHSH and LQKENI. Deletions cut 0 bases from V and 7 bases from J, with 13 bases between. The CDR3 is 14 residues long. CDR3 coding DNA: TGTGCCAGCTCACCACCGCAAGGGTGGAGAGAGCAGTACTTC. It yields the protein CASSPPQGWREQYF. The full variable domain, in which reference TRBV18 and TRBJ2-7 provide the parts outside the CDR3, is NAGVMQNPRHLVRRRGQEARLRCSPMKGHSHVYWYRQLPEEGLKFMVYLQKENIIDESGMPKERFSAEFPKEGPSILRIQQVVRGDSAAYFCASSPPQGWREQYFGPGTRLTVT.

This sequence joins TRBV21-1 and TRBJ1-5; the D call of TRBD1 is as the table states it, not checked on the DNA. TRBV21-1 is given as a pseudogene. The CDR3 runs to 13 residues. The chain's CDR3 is CAATKGANQPQHF. The CDR3, as DNA: TGTGCCGCCACGAAAGGGGCCAATCAGCCCCAGCATTTT.

The chain employs TRBV7-9 and TRBJ1-1; tentative D call: TRBD1 (5 bases). Germline-derived CDR1 and CDR2 are SEHNR and FQNEAQ (reference sequence). The CDR3 consists of 13 residues. V gave up 2 bases and J gave up 4 bases, with 8 bases separating them. The CDR3 sequence is CASSLTGTTEAFF. For the CDR3, the DNA is TGTGCCAGCAGCTTAACCGGGACCACTGAAGCTTTCTTT.

The chain uses TRBV19 and TRBJ1-2; tentative D call: TRBD1 (5 bases). Trimming shortened V by 1 base and J by 4 bases, and 13 bases separated the two germline ends. This CDR3 has 15 residues. The germline V gene encodes CDR1 LNHDA and CDR2 SQIVND (reference sequence). The CDR3 reads CASSIARGPGYGYTF. CDR3 bases: TGTGCCAGTAGTATAGCGAGGGGCCCCGGCTATGGCTACACCTTC.

This chain connects TRBV6-2 or TRBV6-3 to TRBJ1-2; D gene uncertain. Germline V gene data show CDR1 as MNHEY and CDR2 as SVGEGT. V lost 2 bases and J lost 4, with 14 bases in between. The CDR3 has 15 residues. CDR3 in amino acids: CASSYPVGRAYGYTF. The CDR3 DNA is TGTGCCAGCAGTTACCCCGTCGGAAGGGCCTATGGCTACACCTTC.

V is TRBV2 and J is TRBJ2-7; either TRBD1 or TRBD2 may fit D (5 bases each). Trimming removed 4 bases from V and 7 bases from J, with 14 bases in between. The germline gives CDR1 SNHLY, CDR2 FYNNEI. The length of the CDR3 is 13 residues. The chain's CDR3 is CASSGQGRREQYF. CDR3 in DNA: TGTGCCAGCAGTGGCCAGGGAAGGAGGGAGCAGTACTTC. The full variable domain, completed using reference TRBV2 and TRBJ2-7, is EPEVTQTPSHQVTQMGQEVILRCVPISNHLYFYWYRQILGQKVEFLVSFYNNEISEKSEIFDDQFSVERPDGSNFTLKIRSTKLEDSAMYFCASSGQGRREQYFGPGTRLTVT.

This clone was observed a handful of times. The V and J genes are TRBV5-1 and TRBJ1-2; 8 bases map to TRBD1. Germline V gene sequence: CDR1 SGHRS, CDR2 YFSETQ. J was trimmed by 8 bases and V by 4 bases; bases with no gene match: 10. The CDR3 is made up of 14 amino acids. CDR3 in DNA: TGCGCCAGCAGCCCGAGAGGACAGGGTCTGGGCTACACCTTC. Translation gives CASSPRGQGLGYTF.

The table lists this clone with a count of one. This chain uses TRBV6-2 or TRBV6-3 with TRBJ2-3; tentative D call: TRBD2 (6 bases). Trimming pared 2 bases from V and 4 bases from J, leaving 19 bases between. This CDR3 comprises 17 residues. Germline assignment: CDR1 MNHEY and CDR2 SVGEGT. The CDR3, as DNA: TGTGCCAGCAGTTACCCCGGCGGGGCGGGGAGTTCAGATACGCAGTATTTT. Protein sequence: CASSYPGGAGSSDTQYF.

CDR3 amino acids: CASRGEKLFF. The DNA of the CDR3 is TGTGCCAGCAGGGGCGAAAAACTGTTTTTT. This chain uses TRBV28 with TRBJ1-4; D is ambiguous. The CDR3 is 10 residues long. From germline, CDR1 is MDHEN and CDR2 SYDVKM. V shed 6 bases and J shed 8 bases, with 4 bases lying between them.

The chain joins TRBV5-4 to TRBJ1-2; no definite D call. This CDR3 has 15 residues. V lost 4 bases and J lost 4, with 17 bases in between. Germline CDR1 is SGHNT and CDR2 is YYREEE (reference sequence). The CDR3 reads CASSPGDRRAYGYTF. The CDR3 coding sequence is TGTGCCAGCAGCCCCGGGGATAGGAGGGCCTATGGCTACACCTTC.

This clone was observed a handful of times. The chain joins TRBV21-1 to TRBJ1-2. TRBV21-1 is listed as a pseudogene. The CDR3 sequence is 14 residues long. CDR3 in amino acids: CASGREVSFYGYTF. Written as DNA, the CDR3 is TGTGCCAGCGGGCGGGAGGTTTCGTTCTATGGCTACACCTTC.

The chain uses TRBV5-4 and TRBJ2-3, with TRBD2 matching 7 bases. The ends lost 5 bases at V and 9 bases at J; junction bases unmatched: 9. CDR1 is SGHNT, CDR2 YYREEE, per germline (reference sequence). This CDR3 has 13 residues. CDR3 protein: CASSPAGARTQYF. The CDR3 DNA is TGTGCCAGCAGTCCGGCGGGAGCGAGGACGCAGTATTTT.

This chain uses TRBV5-1 with TRBJ2-5; D is possibly TRBD1 (5 bases). The CDR3 runs 13 residues. Germline assignment: CDR1 SGHRS and CDR2 YFSETQ. The V end lost 0 bases, the J end lost 5 bases, and 8 bases lay between the germline ends. CDR3 coding DNA: TGCGCCAGCAGCTTGGGTAACAGGGAGACCCAGTACTTC. This sequence encodes CASSLGNRETQYF.

The chain links TRBV7-2 to TRBJ2-5; D ambiguous. This CDR3 comprises 15 residues. V shed 2 bases and J shed 1 base, with 11 bases lying between them. Germline V CDR1 and CDR2: SGHTA, FQGNSA. The CDR3 protein is CASSLSLATQETQYF. The CDR3 DNA reads TGTGCCAGCAGCTTATCGTTAGCCACCCAAGAGACCCAGTACTTC. Full variable domain (remainder filled in from reference TRBV7-2 and TRBJ2-5): GAGVSQSPSNKVTEKGKDVELRCDPISGHTALYWYRQSLGQGLEFLIYFQGNSAPDKSGLPSDRFSAERTGGSVSTLTIQRTQQEDSAVYLCASSLSLATQETQYFGPGTRLLVL.

This chain connects TRBV6-5 to TRBJ2-7; D remains unclear. Germline V gene data show CDR1 as MNHEY and CDR2 as SVGAGI. There are 14 residues in the CDR3. V was pared by 0 bases and J by 2 bases, with 8 bases between. The CDR3 coding sequence is TGTGCCAGCAGTTACTCATGGGGTCCCTACGAGCAGTACTTC. As protein: CASSYSWGPYEQYF.

This chain connects TRBV30 to TRBJ2-5, with a possible D match to TRBD2 (5 bases). Trimming took off 0 bases at V and 1 base at J, with 9 bases between the two ends. The germline V gene encodes CDR1 GTSNPN and CDR2 SVGIG (reference sequence). The CDR3 extends over 14 amino acids. The CDR3 sequence is CAWSVTAGQETQYF. CDR3 coding DNA: TGTGCCTGGAGTGTAACCGCGGGCCAAGAGACCCAGTACTTC.

The chain joins TRBV29-1 to TRBJ2-3; a possible D gene is TRBD1 (6 bases). V lost 4 bases to trimming and J lost 2 bases, with 10 bases between them. The CDR3 runs to 13 residues. Germline V gene lookup returns CDR1 SQVTM and CDR2 ANQGSEA. CDR3 nucleotide sequence: TGCAGCGTTGGACGGACAGACACAGATACGCAGTATTTT. The encoded protein is CSVGRTDTDTQYF.

The J gene is TRBJ1-5, the V gene TRBV4-1; D gene uncertain. This CDR3 has 18 residues. The germline V gene encodes CDR1 MGHRA and CDR2 YSYEKL. With 0 bases removed from V and 3 bases from J, the gap between germline ends came to 18 bases. This CDR3 reads CASSQEARQATLNQPQHF. DNA of the CDR3: TGCGCCAGCAGCCAAGAAGCCCGCCAGGCGACACTCAATCAGCCCCAGCATTTT.

The rearrangement links TRBV10-3 to TRBJ2-7; D tentatively fits TRBD1 or TRBD2 (6 bases each). The CDR3 is 14 residues long. V was trimmed by 7 bases and J by 2 bases, leaving 15 bases between them. Germline CDR1 is ENHRY and CDR2 is SYGVKD. The CDR3: CAIKGGGAPYEQYF. CDR3 coding DNA: TGTGCCATCAAGGGGGGCGGGGCGCCCTACGAGCAGTACTTC.

The J gene is TRBJ2-7, the V gene TRBV7-8; no firm D call. Germline V gene lookup returns CDR1 SGHVS and CDR2 FQNEAQ. The CDR3 is 12 amino acids. Trimming cost V 4 bases and J 3 bases, with 7 bases left between them. As DNA, the CDR3 is TGTGCCAGCAGCTCAACAAGCTACGAGCAGTACTTC. This gives the protein CASSSTSYEQYF.

The genes are TRBV18 and TRBJ2-2; tentatively, D is TRBD2 (6 bases). The ends were cut back, 0 bases at V and 8 bases at J, with 16 bases in the middle. In germline, CDR1 is KGHSH, CDR2 LQKENI. CDR3 length: 16 residues. The CDR3 loop reads CASSPPIGIAEGELFF. DNA of the CDR3: TGTGCCAGCTCACCACCTATCGGGATAGCGGAGGGGGAGCTGTTTTTT. The variable domain in full, with the rest retrieved from reference TRBV18 and TRBJ2-2, is NAGVMQNPRHLVRRRGQEARLRCSPMKGHSHVYWYRQLPEEGLKFMVYLQKENIIDESGMPKERFSAEFPKEGPSILRIQQVVRGDSAAYFCASSPPIGIAEGELFFGEGSRLTVL.

DNA of the CDR3: TGCGCCAGCAGCTTGGATACCGGGGTGGAGACCCAGTACTTC. It is translated as CASSLDTGVETQYF. The chain employs TRBV5-1 and TRBJ2-5; D possibly corresponds to TRBD2 (5 bases). The germline V gene encodes CDR1 SGHRS and CDR2 YFSETQ. The CDR3 length is 14 residues. V was cut by 0 bases and J by 5 bases, with 11 bases left in between. The full variable domain, in which reference TRBV5-1 and TRBJ2-5 provide the parts outside the CDR3, is KAGVTQTPRYLIKTRGQQVTLSCSPISGHRSVSWYQQTPGQGLQFLFEYFSETQRNKGNFPGRFSGRQFSNSRSEMNVSTLELGDSALYLCASSLDTGVETQYFGPGTRLLVL.

The gene calls are TRBV2 and TRBJ2-7, with 9 bases matching TRBD2. Germline CDR1 is SNHLY and CDR2 is FYNNEI. The CDR3 is 14 amino acids. V lost 4 bases to trimming and J lost 7 bases; unmatched junction nucleotides: 8. The CDR3 DNA follows: TGTGCCAGCAGTGTTAGCGGGAGCCTGGGGGAGCAGTACTTC. Encoded protein: CASSVSGSLGEQYF. The whole variable domain, remainder taken from reference TRBV2 and TRBJ2-7, is EPEVTQTPSHQVTQMGQEVILRCVPISNHLYFYWYRQILGQKVEFLVSFYNNEISEKSEIFDDQFSVERPDGSNFTLKIRSTKLEDSAMYFCASSVSGSLGEQYFGPGTRLTVT.

This sequence joins TRBV18 and TRBJ2-3; D gene uncertain. The CDR3 totals 12 residues. Germline CDR1 is KGHSH and CDR2 is LQKENI. Trimming pared 2 bases from V and 3 bases from J, leaving 3 bases between. CDR3 in amino acids: CASSPVTDTQYF. DNA for the CDR3: TGTGCCAGCTCACCAGTAACAGATACGCAGTATTTT.

The chain carries TRBV30 and TRBJ2-1, with 10 bases aligning to TRBD1. Per the germline V gene, CDR1 is GTSNPN and CDR2 is SVGIG (reference sequence). With V trimmed by 8 bases and J by 6 bases, 7 bases remained unmatched. The CDR3 sequence is 13 residues long. The CDR3, as DNA: TGTGCCCGCTCGGGACAGGGGTTCAATGAGCAGTTCTTC. Translated, it gives CARSGQGFNEQFF.

V is TRBV7-6 and J is TRBJ2-1; a weak D match, TRBD2 (6 bases). CDR1 is SGHVS and CDR2 is FNYEAQ in the germline V gene. The CDR3 covers 16 residues. V was cut by 2 bases and J by 0 bases, with 11 bases left in between. This chain's CDR3 is CASSLFLGGSYNEQFF. The CDR3 nucleotides are TGTGCCAGCAGCTTATTTCTCGGGGGCTCCTACAATGAGCAGTTCTTC. Filled out from reference TRBV7-6 and TRBJ2-1, the complete variable domain reads GAGVSQSPRYKVTKRGQDVALRCDPISGHVSLYWYRQALGQGPEFLTYFNYEAQQDKSGLPNDRFSAERPEGSISTLTIQRTEQRDSAMYRCASSLFLGGSYNEQFFGPGTRLTVL.